This T cell receptor (beta chain) was identified during a study of T cell repertoires in cytomegalovirus infection. This clonotype came up a few times. As yet, its antigen is unknown. CDR3 length: 16 amino acids. Trimming shortened V by 5 bases and J by 5 bases, and 18 bases separated the two germline ends. CDR1 and CDR2 (germline): SGHVS, FQNEAQ. In TCRdb, the reads were re-called with MiXCR into one record per CDR3 protein. The sample lists some 70,000 distinct CDR3 sequences; under 25% were seen once. The rearrangement links TRBV7-8 to TRBJ1-4, with D maybe TRBD1 (6 bases). This TCR came from a human donor in good health (CMV status not recorded). Some clones in this sample may be carry-over from other donors' samples. The sequenced sample was PBMCs, sequenced either directly or after in vitro stimulation (not recorded which). The DNA of the CDR3 is TGTGCCAGCAGCCCTAGAAGGGACAAACTAAATGAAAAACTGTTTTTT. Its protein product is CASSPRRDKLNEKLFF. Drawing the rest from reference TRBV7-8 and TRBJ1-4, the complete variable domain is GAGVSQSPRYKVAKRGQDVALRCDPISGHVSLFWYQQALGQGPEFLTYFQNEAQLDKSGLPSDRFFAERPEGSVSTLKIQRTQQEDSAVYLCASSPRRDKLNEKLFFGSGTQLSVL.